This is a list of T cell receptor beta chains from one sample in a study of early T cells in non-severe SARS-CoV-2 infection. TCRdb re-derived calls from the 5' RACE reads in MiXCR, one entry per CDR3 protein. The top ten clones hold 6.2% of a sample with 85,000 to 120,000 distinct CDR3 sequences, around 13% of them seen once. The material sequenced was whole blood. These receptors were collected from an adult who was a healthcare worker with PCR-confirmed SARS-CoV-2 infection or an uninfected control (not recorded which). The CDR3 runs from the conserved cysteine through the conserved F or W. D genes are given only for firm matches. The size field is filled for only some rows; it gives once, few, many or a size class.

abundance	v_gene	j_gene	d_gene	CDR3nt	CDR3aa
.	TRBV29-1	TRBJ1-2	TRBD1	TGCAGCGTGGACCGGGACAGGGAGAACTGGGAGGATGGCTACACCTTC	CSVDRDRENWEDGYTF
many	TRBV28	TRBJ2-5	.	TGTGCCAGCAGTCCCCCGCCCGACAGCTCCCAAGAGACCCAGTACTTC	CASSPPPDSSQETQYF
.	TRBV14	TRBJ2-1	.	TGTGCCAGCAGCCTGTTAATCAGCTCCTACAATGAGCAGTTCTTC	CASSLLISSYNEQFF
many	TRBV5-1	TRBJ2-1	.	TGCGCCAGTTCGCCGGCGGGGACGGAGCAGTTCTTC	CASSPAGTEQFF
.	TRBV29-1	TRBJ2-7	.	TGCTGCGGACTAACAGGGTCCTACGAGCAGTACTTC	CCGLTGSYEQYF
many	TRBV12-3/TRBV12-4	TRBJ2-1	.	TGTGCCAGCAGTTCCCGGGAGAGCAATGAGCAGTTCTTC	CASSSRESNEQFF
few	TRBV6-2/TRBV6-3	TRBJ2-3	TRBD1	TGTGCCAGCAGCCGACAGGGATACGCCACAGATACGCAGTATTTT	CASSRQGYATDTQYF
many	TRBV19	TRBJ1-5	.	TGTGCCAGTAGTATGGAGTCATCTAATCAGCCCCAGCATTTT	CASSMESSNQPQHF
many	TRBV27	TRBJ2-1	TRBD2	TGTGCCAGCAGTTTAAGTCTACTAGCGGGGAACAATGAGCAGTTCTTC	CASSLSLLAGNNEQFF
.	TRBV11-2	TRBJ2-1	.	TGTGCCAGCAGCCCTCTGGAGGGTCCCTTCAATGAGCAGTTCTTC	CASSPLEGPFNEQFF
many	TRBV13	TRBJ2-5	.	TGTGCCAGCAGCCTAGTGACGCGGGAAGGGGCAGAGACCCAGTACTTC	CASSLVTREGAETQYF
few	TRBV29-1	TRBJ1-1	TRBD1	TGCAGCGTTGAGAAGACAGGGATGAACACTGAAGCTTTCTTT	CSVEKTGMNTEAFF
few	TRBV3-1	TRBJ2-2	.	TGTGCCAGCAGCTTCCGGGACACCGGGGAGCTGTTTTTT	CASSFRDTGELFF
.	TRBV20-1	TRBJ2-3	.	TGCAGTGCTAGAATCGGTCCAGATACGCAGTATTTT	CSARIGPDTQYF
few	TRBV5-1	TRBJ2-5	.	TGCGCCAGCAGCTTGGGTATACGGGAGACCCAGTACTTC	CASSLGIRETQYF
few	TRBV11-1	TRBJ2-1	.	TGTGCCAGCAGCCCTACTTCACGGAGCTCCTACAATGAGCAGTTCTTC	CASSPTSRSSYNEQFF
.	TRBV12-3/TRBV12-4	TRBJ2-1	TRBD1	TGTGCCAGCAGGCCGACAGGGGCGAATGAGCAGTTCTTC	CASRPTGANEQFF
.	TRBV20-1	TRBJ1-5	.	TGCAGTGCTGGGAGCGGGAGGGGCCAGCCCCAGCATTTT	CSAGSGRGQPQHF
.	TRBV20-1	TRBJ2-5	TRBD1	TGCAGTGCCAGGACAGGGACGGAAGAGACCCAGTACTTC	CSARTGTEETQYF
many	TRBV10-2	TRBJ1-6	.	TGCGCCAGCAGTGATACTGGGGGTTCACCCCTCCACTTT	CASSDTGGSPLHF
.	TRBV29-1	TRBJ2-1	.	TGCAGCGTTCACTCGCTAAATGAGCAGTTCTTC	CSVHSLNEQFF
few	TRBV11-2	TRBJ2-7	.	TGTGCCAGCAGCTCCCTCCGTTCGGGCGCAGACGAGCAGTACTTC	CASSSLRSGADEQYF
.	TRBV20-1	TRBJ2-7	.	TGCAGTGCTAGAGCTCCCGCGCGCGACGAGCAGTACTTC	CSARAPARDEQYF
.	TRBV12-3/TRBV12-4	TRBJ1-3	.	TGTGCCAGCAGTTTCTTTCGCACCATATATTTT	CASSFFRTIYF
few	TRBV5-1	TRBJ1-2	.	TGCGCCAGCAGCTTGGAGGGGAACTATGGCTACACCTTC	CASSLEGNYGYTF
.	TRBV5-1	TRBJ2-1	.	TGCGCCAGCAGAGGTGGGAGCCTCTACAATGAGCAGTTCTTC	CASRGGSLYNEQFF
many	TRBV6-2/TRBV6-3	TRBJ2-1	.	TGTGCCAGCAGTACCAGGCTAGCGGAGGGACACTCCTACAATGAGCAGTTCTTC	CASSTRLAEGHSYNEQFF
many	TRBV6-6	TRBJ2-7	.	TGTGCCAGCAGGACCGGCTCTAGCTTCCGGAACTACGAGCAGTACTTC	CASRTGSSFRNYEQYF
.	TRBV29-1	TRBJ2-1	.	TGCAGCGCGGACGGGAGCTCCTACAATGAGCAGTTCTTC	CSADGSSYNEQFF
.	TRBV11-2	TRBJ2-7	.	TGTGCCAGCCGTAAAGGGCATACGGACAAGCAGTACTTC	CASRKGHTDKQYF
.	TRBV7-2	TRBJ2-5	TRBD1	TGTGCCAGCAGCTTAGACAGGGGGCGAGAGACCCAGTACTTC	CASSLDRGRETQYF
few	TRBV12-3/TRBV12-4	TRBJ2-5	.	TGTGCCAGCAGTTTGTCGGGCCTTATGGTGTACTTC	CASSLSGLMVYF
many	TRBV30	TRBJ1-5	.	TGTGCCTGGAGTCGGAGGGGCGGACAGCCCCAGCATTTT	CAWSRRGGQPQHF
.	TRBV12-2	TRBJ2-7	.	TGTGCAAGTCGCCGTGGGGAGCAGTACTTC	CASRRGEQYF
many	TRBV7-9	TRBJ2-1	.	TGTGCCAGCAGCGAGCAGGGAGGCACCAGAAATGAGCAGTTCTTC	CASSEQGGTRNEQFF
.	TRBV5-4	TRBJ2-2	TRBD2	TGTGCCAGCAACGCAGCGGGAGGGCCAAACACCGGGGAGCTGTTTTTT	CASNAAGGPNTGELFF
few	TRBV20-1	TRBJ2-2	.	TGCAGTGCCAAGTACGGGGAGCTGTTTTTT	CSAKYGELFF
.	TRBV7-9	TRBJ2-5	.	TGTGCCAGCAGCTTATGGGGGGAGAGGGGCCAAGAGACCCAGTACTTC	CASSLWGERGQETQYF
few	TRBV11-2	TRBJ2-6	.	TGTGCCAGCAGGGAGTCTGGGGCCAACGTCCTGACTTTC	CASRESGANVLTF
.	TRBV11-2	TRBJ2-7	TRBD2	TGTGCCAGCAGCTGGAGACTAGCGGACTTCTCCTACGAGCAGTACTTC	CASSWRLADFSYEQYF
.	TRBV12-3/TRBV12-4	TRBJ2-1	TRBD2	TGTGCCAGCAGCCCAGGACTAGCGGGAGTTAGGCTTAAGTTCTTC	CASSPGLAGVRLKFF
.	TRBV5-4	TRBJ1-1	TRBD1	TGTGCCAGCAGCTGGGACAGAGACACTGAAGCTTTCTTT	CASSWDRDTEAFF
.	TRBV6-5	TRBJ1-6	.	TGTGCCAGCAGTTACTCACTCCTCACCTCACCCCTCCACTTT	CASSYSLLTSPLHF
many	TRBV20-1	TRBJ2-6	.	TGCAGTGCTAGGAGAGGTGGGGCCAACGTCCTGACTTTC	CSARRGGANVLTF
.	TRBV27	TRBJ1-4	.	TGTGCCAGCAGCTGGAACCGGAATAATGAAAAACTGTTTTTT	CASSWNRNNEKLFF
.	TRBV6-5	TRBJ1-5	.	TGTGCCAGCACCCAGGGTGGGAATCAGCCCCAGCATTTT	CASTQGGNQPQHF
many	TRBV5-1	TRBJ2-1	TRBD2	TGCGCCAGCAGACGAACTAGCGGTATCTCCTACAATGAGCAGTTCTTC	CASRRTSGISYNEQFF
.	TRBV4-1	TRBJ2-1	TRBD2	TGCGCCAGCAGCCAAAGGGGACAGTGGATAGCGGGAGTACAGTTCTTC	CASSQRGQWIAGVQFF